The rows below give T cell receptor beta chains drawn from one sample of a study of blood T cell repertoires in COVID-19. Libraries were prepared by immunoSEQ multiplex PCR; TCRdb keeps only in-frame clonotypes and omits some of them. Among 450,000 to 600,000 clones, approximately 90% were seen once, and the ten largest hold under 0.85%. Sequencing was done on a sample of PBMCs or T cells enriched from blood (not recorded which). All receptors derive from a young woman who had recovered from COVID-19. The CDR3 runs from the conserved cysteine through the conserved F or W. A D gene is named only where the DNA matches it firmly. Clone size is stated in some rows and not others, as once, few, many or a class when expanded.

TRBV15,-,TRBJ2-7,-,CATSDSPGISYEQYF,TGTGCCACCAGCGATAGTCCAGGGATCTCCTACGAGCAGTACTTC
TRBV7-9,-,TRBJ1-4,-,CASGGATNEKLFF,TGTGCCAGCGGCGGTGCAACTAATGAAAAACTGTTTTTT
TRBV3-1/TRBV3-2,-,TRBJ2-5,once,CASSQRGKETQYF,TGTGCCAGCAGCCAAAGGGGGAAAGAGACCCAGTACTTC
TRBV6-5,TRBD2,TRBJ2-1,once,CASSSLFRGGEQFF,TGTGCCAGCAGTTCCCTGTTTCGGGGGGGCGAGCAGTTCTTC
TRBV21-1,-,TRBJ1-2,-,CASSKERGLNYGYTF,TGTGCCAGCAGCAAAGAAAGGGGTTTGAACTATGGCTACACCTTC
TRBV5-6,-,TRBJ1-5,-,CASSLGTASNQPQHF,TGTGCCAGCAGCTTGGGGACAGCTAGCAATCAGCCCCAGCATTTT
TRBV5-1,-,TRBJ1-4,few,CASSFSTNEKLFF,TGCGCCAGCAGCTTCTCAACTAATGAAAAACTGTTTTTT
TRBV5-1,-,TRBJ2-7,-,CASSLVGDNEQYF,TGCGCCAGCAGCTTGGTTGGGGACAACGAGCAGTACTTC
TRBV5-1,-,TRBJ1-2,-,CASRYYFYGYTF,TGCGCCAGCAGGTATTATTTCTATGGCTACACCTTC
TRBV4-1,TRBD1,TRBJ1-4,-,CASSHWTGEATNEKLFF,TGCGCCAGCAGCCACTGGACAGGGGAGGCGACTAATGAAAAACTGTTTTTT
TRBV5-1,TRBD2,TRBJ2-2,-,CASSFRPAGGSNTGELFF,TGCGCCAGCAGCTTCCGCCCGGCGGGGGGGAGTAACACCGGGGAGCTGTTTTTT
TRBV9,TRBD2,TRBJ2-4,-,CASSVGRLAGTLAKNIQYF,TGTGCCAGCAGCGTAGGTCGACTAGCGGGGACCCTAGCCAAAAACATTCAGTACTTC
TRBV28,-,TRBJ1-2,-,CASSPPGEANGYTF,TGTGCCAGCAGCCCTCCCGGGGAGGCTAATGGCTACACCTTC
TRBV12-3/TRBV12-4,-,TRBJ2-7,-,CASSFVGGEQYF,TGTGCCAGCAGTTTCGTCGGGGGCGAGCAGTACTTC
TRBV4-1,TRBD2,TRBJ2-5,-,CASSQLAGGGETQYF,TGCGCCAGCAGCCAACTCGCGGGGGGCGGAGAGACCCAGTACTTC
TRBV6-4,-,TRBJ1-2,-,CASSGGDGYTF,TGTGCCAGCAGTGGGGGAGATGGCTACACCTTC
TRBV11-2,-,TRBJ1-3,-,CASSLAGDGNTIYF,TGTGCCAGCAGCTTAGCGGGGGATGGAAACACCATATATTTT
TRBV2,-,TRBJ2-7,-,CASRQGGGQYF,TGTGCCAGCCGTCAAGGGGGAGGGCAGTACTTC
TRBV28,-,TRBJ1-2,-,CASSLPLQSPYGYTF,TGTGCCAGCAGTTTACCATTACAGTCCCCTTATGGCTACACCTTC
TRBV7-9,-,TRBJ1-4,-,CASSSDSWAEKLFF,TGTGCCAGCAGCTCGGACTCTTGGGCAGAAAAACTGTTTTTT
TRBV5-6,TRBD1,TRBJ2-5,once,CASSLYRSDRGEQETQYF,TGTGCCAGCAGCTTGTATCGCTCCGACAGGGGAGAACAAGAGACCCAGTACTTC
TRBV19,-,TRBJ1-1,-,CASTFGVGAFF,TGTGCCAGTACTTTCGGGGTCGGAGCTTTCTTT
TRBV5-4,TRBD1,TRBJ2-1,-,CASTRQGPGNEQFF,TGTGCCAGCACCAGACAGGGTCCGGGGAATGAGCAGTTCTTC
TRBV28,TRBD1,TRBJ1-3,once,CASSPRDRAGNTIYF,TGTGCCAGCAGTCCCCGGGACAGGGCTGGAAACACCATATATTTT
TRBV18,-,TRBJ1-3,-,CASSPVQDLTGNTIYF,TGTGCCAGCTCACCAGTGCAGGATCTTACTGGAAACACCATATATTTT
TRBV21-1,-,TRBJ1-3,few,CASSNFVGQGSGNTIYF,-
TRBV5-4,TRBD1,TRBJ1-2,-,CASSLPNEQGAYGYTF,TGTGCCAGCAGCCTCCCGAACGAACAGGGGGCCTATGGCTACACCTTC
TRBV7-9,TRBD1,TRBJ1-5,-,CASSSGQGRQPQHF,TGTGCCAGCAGCTCTGGACAGGGACGTCAGCCCCAGCATTTT
TRBV6-5,TRBD1,TRBJ2-7,few,CASSYSNRGDEQYF,TGTGCCAGCAGTTACTCGAACAGGGGGGACGAGCAGTACTTC